This TCR beta chain was sequenced during a study of cytotoxic CD8 clonotypes in ibrutinib-treated CLL. Method: immunoSEQ multiplex PCR; TCRdb's copy keeps in-frame clones and lacks some. The sample lists some 150,000 clones; roughly 80% were seen once. From germline, CDR1 is SNHLY and CDR2 FYNNEI. The CDR3 consists of 19 residues. V trimming: 5 bases; J trimming: 0 bases; junction bases outside the gene matches: 14. Source: PBMCs, taken after 12 months of ibrutinib treatment. This clonotype originated in a human donor with chronic lymphocytic leukemia. The gene calls are TRBV2 and TRBJ1-3, with 9 nucleotides matching TRBD1. The CDR3 is CASSTSSDRGERSGNTIYF. The CDR3 nucleotides read TGTGCCAGCAGTACCTCCTCAGACAGGGGGGAACGCTCTGGAAACACCATATATTTT. Together with reference TRBV2 and TRBJ1-3, the CDR3 gives the full variable domain: EPEVTQTPSHQVTQMGQEVILRCVPISNHLYFYWYRQILGQKVEFLVSFYNNEISEKSEIFDDQFSVERPDGSNFTLKIRSTKLEDSAMYFCASSTSSDRGERSGNTIYFGEGSWLTVV.